These T cell receptor beta chains were read from a single sample in a study of blood T cell repertoires in COVID-19. Only in-frame clones appear in the TCRdb table, and some are missing; sequencing was by immunoSEQ multiplex PCR. There are approximately 170,000 clones in the sample; 80% to 90% occur only once, and 7.5% to 8% lies in the top ten. Sequenced input: peripheral blood. These receptors all stem from a middle-aged man who had recovered from COVID-19. Both conserved end residues are part of each CDR3. The order of the fields is clone size, V gene, D gene, J gene, CDR3 protein, CDR3 DNA. A D gene is named only where the DNA matches it firmly. Where a row states a size, it is once, few, many or the class of an expanded clone; other rows omit it.

clone_size: few; v_call: TRBV25-1; d_call: TRBD1; j_call: TRBJ2-7; cdr3_aa: CASRGQVSYEQYF; cdr3_nt: TGTGCCAGCAGAGGACAGGTGTCCTACGAGCAGTACTTC
clone_size: NA; v_call: TRBV7-2; d_call: NA; j_call: TRBJ1-1; cdr3_aa: CASSSRLSNTEAFF; cdr3_nt: TGTGCCAGCAGCTCTAGACTGTCGAACACTGAAGCTTTCTTT
clone_size: NA; v_call: TRBV25-1; d_call: NA; j_call: TRBJ1-2; cdr3_aa: CASRDETRGYGYTF; cdr3_nt: TGTGCCAGCAGGGACGAAACTCGGGGCTATGGCTACACCTTC
clone_size: once; v_call: TRBV30; d_call: NA; j_call: TRBJ1-4; cdr3_aa: CAWSAEKLFF; cdr3_nt: TGTGCCTGGAGTGCGGAAAAACTGTTTTTT
clone_size: few; v_call: TRBV5-6; d_call: NA; j_call: TRBJ2-7; cdr3_aa: CASSGRPYEQYF; cdr3_nt: TGTGCCAGCTCCGGTCGTCCCTACGAGCAGTACTTC
clone_size: NA; v_call: TRBV12-3/TRBV12-4; d_call: NA; j_call: TRBJ2-7; cdr3_aa: CASGGALGYEQYF; cdr3_nt: TGTGCCAGCGGGGGGGCCCTTGGATACGAGCAGTACTTC
clone_size: NA; v_call: TRBV4-2; d_call: NA; j_call: TRBJ1-3; cdr3_aa: CASSQVIPITRVPGNTIYF; cdr3_nt: TGTGCCAGCAGCCAAGTCATACCGATCACGAGGGTACCTGGAAACACCATATATTTT
clone_size: NA; v_call: TRBV7-2; d_call: TRBD1; j_call: TRBJ2-3; cdr3_aa: CASSPQGLGTDTQYF; cdr3_nt: TGTGCCAGCAGTCCACAGGGGTTGGGCACAGATACGCAGTATTTT
clone_size: NA; v_call: TRBV2; d_call: TRBD1; j_call: TRBJ1-2; cdr3_aa: CASSETTGTPYGYTF; cdr3_nt: TGTGCCAGCAGTGAAACGACAGGGACCCCCTATGGCTACACCTTC
clone_size: few; v_call: TRBV5-1; d_call: TRBD2; j_call: TRBJ2-7; cdr3_aa: CASSPQLAAYEQYF; cdr3_nt: TGCGCCAGCAGCCCTCAACTAGCGGCCTACGAGCAGTACTTC
clone_size: NA; v_call: TRBV10-3; d_call: TRBD1; j_call: TRBJ1-2; cdr3_aa: CAISEPGQNNYGYTF; cdr3_nt: TGTGCCATCAGTGAGCCGGGACAGAATAACTATGGCTACACCTTC
clone_size: NA; v_call: TRBV5-6; d_call: TRBD1; j_call: TRBJ2-5; cdr3_aa: CASSPGTGASRTQYF; cdr3_nt: TGTGCCAGCAGCCCTGGGACAGGGGCGTCAAGGACCCAGTACTTC
clone_size: many; v_call: TRBV24-1; d_call: TRBD1; j_call: TRBJ2-2; cdr3_aa: CATRGTGKNTGELFF; cdr3_nt: TGTGCCACCAGAGGGACAGGGAAGAACACCGGGGAGCTGTTTTTT
clone_size: NA; v_call: TRBV2; d_call: TRBD1; j_call: TRBJ1-1; cdr3_aa: CASRFYTGGLTEAFF; cdr3_nt: TGTGCCAGCAGGTTTTACACAGGGGGCCTCACTGAAGCTTTCTTT
clone_size: NA; v_call: TRBV9; d_call: NA; j_call: TRBJ1-3; cdr3_aa: CASSVGGRSSGNTIYF; cdr3_nt: TGTGCCAGCAGCGTGGGGGGACGTTCATCTGGAAACACCATATATTTT
clone_size: NA; v_call: TRBV10-3; d_call: NA; j_call: TRBJ1-6; cdr3_aa: CAIMGDRRNSPLHF; cdr3_nt: TGTGCCATCATGGGCGACAGGAGAAATTCACCCCTCCACTTT
clone_size: few; v_call: TRBV7-2; d_call: NA; j_call: TRBJ1-2; cdr3_aa: CASGLQIYGYTF; cdr3_nt: TGTGCCAGCGGACTGCAAATCTATGGCTACACCTTC
clone_size: NA; v_call: TRBV4-3; d_call: TRBD1; j_call: TRBJ2-5; cdr3_aa: CASSQETGVETQYF; cdr3_nt: TGCGCCAGCAGCCAAGAGACAGGGGTGGAGACCCAGTACTTC
clone_size: NA; v_call: TRBV7-3; d_call: NA; j_call: TRBJ2-5; cdr3_aa: CASSSYSQETQYF; cdr3_nt: TGTGCCAGCAGCTCGTATTCCCAAGAGACCCAGTACTTC
clone_size: NA; v_call: TRBV2; d_call: NA; j_call: TRBJ2-3; cdr3_aa: CASRDGAGSTDTQYF; cdr3_nt: TGTGCCAGCAGGGACGGGGCGGGGAGCACAGATACGCAGTATTTT
clone_size: NA; v_call: TRBV15; d_call: NA; j_call: TRBJ1-2; cdr3_aa: CATSRDQNTDGYTF; cdr3_nt: TGTGCCACCAGCAGAGATCAGAACACCGATGGCTACACCTTC
clone_size: NA; v_call: TRBV5-4; d_call: TRBD2; j_call: TRBJ2-2; cdr3_aa: CASSYSGRNTGELFF; cdr3_nt: TGTGCCAGCAGCTATAGCGGGAGAAACACCGGGGAGCTGTTTTTT